These T cell receptor beta chains were read from a single sample in a study of blood T cell repertoires in COVID-19. Libraries were prepared by immunoSEQ multiplex PCR; TCRdb keeps only in-frame clonotypes and omits some of them. This table holds roughly 350,000 clones, over 75% found once. The source material was peripheral blood. The receptors derive from a woman aged 30 to 39 with COVID-19, enrolled during active disease. The CDR3 runs from the conserved cysteine through the conserved F or W. D genes are given only for firm matches. Clone size is not always given. Where it is, it says once, few, many or a class for expanded clones.

TRBV19	few	TRBJ1-6	TRBD1	CASSPDREGSPLHF	TGTGCCAGTAGCCCGGACAGGGAGGGTTCACCCCTCCACTTT
TRBV10-2	-	TRBJ1-2	-	CASSESRTGIVYGYTF	TGCGCCAGCAGTGAGTCCCGAACAGGGATTGTCTATGGCTACACCTTC
TRBV25-1	-	TRBJ2-1	-	CASSEGRASSYNEQFF	TGTGCCAGCAGTGAAGGGCGCGCGAGCTCCTACAATGAGCAGTTCTTC
TRBV28	-	TRBJ2-5	TRBD1	CASRLTGLETQYF	TGTGCCAGCAGGCTGACAGGGTTGGAGACCCAGTACTTC
TRBV7-8	few	TRBJ1-1	-	CASSLSDGGTEAFF	TGTGCCAGCAGCTTATCCGACGGAGGCACTGAAGCTTTCTTT
TRBV6-1	-	TRBJ1-5	TRBD1	CASSEEGAAGQPQHF	TGTGCCAGCAGTGAAGAGGGGGCGGCGGGTCAGCCCCAGCATTTT
TRBV2	-	TRBJ1-2	TRBD1	CASSELGQGASGYTF	TGTGCCAGCAGTGAACTCGGACAGGGGGCGAGTGGCTACACCTTC
TRBV3-1/TRBV3-2	-	TRBJ1-4	-	CASSQGLAKLFF	TGTGCCAGCAGCCAAGGGTTGGCAAAACTGTTTTTT
TRBV5-1	-	TRBJ2-1	TRBD2	CASSLAAGVSNEQFF	TGCGCCAGCAGCTTGGCAGCGGGAGTAAGTAATGAGCAGTTCTTC
TRBV4-2	-	TRBJ2-7	TRBD2	CASSQGTSGRPSSYEQYF	TGTGCCAGCAGCCAAGGGACTAGCGGGAGGCCTAGCTCCTACGAGCAGTACTTC
TRBV6-6	-	TRBJ2-1	TRBD1	CASSYSRQGAEQFF	TGTGCCAGCAGTTATTCACGACAGGGGGCAGAGCAGTTCTTC
TRBV7-3	-	TRBJ2-5	TRBD2	CASSSVAGGGETQYF	TGTGCCAGCAGCTCCGTAGCGGGAGGGGGAGAGACCCAGTACTTC
TRBV5-4	-	TRBJ2-5	TRBD2	CASSLAGAGAQETQYF	TGTGCCAGCAGCTTGGCCGGAGCGGGGGCCCAAGAGACCCAGTACTTC
TRBV19	-	TRBJ2-3	-	CASSIAGADTQYF	TGTGCCAGTAGTATCGCCGGAGCAGATACGCAGTATTTT
TRBV7-2	-	TRBJ1-2	TRBD1	CASSPWDSPNYGYTF	TGTGCCAGCAGCCCATGGGACAGCCCTAACTATGGCTACACCTTC
TRBV19	-	TRBJ1-1	TRBD1	CASSLGQRNTEAFF	TGTGCCAGTAGCTTGGGACAGCGGAACACTGAAGCTTTCTTT
TRBV2	-	TRBJ2-2	-	CASSRTKNTGELFF	TGTGCCAGCAGCCGGACTAAGAACACCGGGGAGCTGTTTTTT
TRBV27	many	TRBJ2-1	TRBD2	CASSLETSGKNEQFF	TGTGCCAGCAGTTTAGAGACTAGCGGGAAAAATGAGCAGTTCTTC
TRBV19	-	TRBJ2-7	TRBD1	CASSIFQGAGGQYF	TGTGCCAGTAGTATCTTCCAGGGGGCTGGGGGGCAGTACTTC
TRBV7-9	once	TRBJ2-1	TRBD2	CASSFWTSGDYNEQFF	TGTGCCAGCAGCTTCTGGACTAGCGGAGACTACAATGAGCAGTTCTTC
TRBV10-1	few	TRBJ2-1	TRBD2	CASSDRGGPLNEQFF	TGCGCCAGCAGTGATCGGGGAGGGCCCCTCAATGAGCAGTTCTTC
TRBV18	-	TRBJ1-6	TRBD1	CASSPLTGANSPLHF	TGTGCCAGCTCACCACTGACAGGGGCAAATTCACCCCTCCACTTT
TRBV6-5	-	TRBJ1-5	-	CASSRTVLNQPQHF	TGTGCCAGCAGCCGGACAGTTTTAAATCAGCCCCAGCATTTT
TRBV19	-	TRBJ1-2	-	CASSPVGAGFGYTF	TGTGCCAGTAGCCCCGTGGGCGCAGGTTTTGGCTACACCTTC
TRBV30	-	TRBJ1-3	-	CAWSKQGGNTIYF	TGTGCCTGGAGTAAACAGGGTGGGAACACCATATATTTT
TRBV11-3	-	TRBJ2-3	TRBD2	CASSPKGTSGSCTDTQYF	TGTGCCAGCAGCCCTAAGGGGACTAGCGGGAGTTGCACAGATACGCAGTATTTT
TRBV28	few	TRBJ2-7	-	CASSLSLQREYEQYF	TGTGCCAGCAGTTTATCTTTACAGAGAGAATACGAGCAGTACTTC
TRBV4-3	-	TRBJ2-3	TRBD2	CASAAAGLAGFPDTQYF	TGCGCCAGCGCCGCGGCCGGACTAGCGGGATTCCCAGATACGCAGTATTTT
TRBV5-4	-	TRBJ2-5	TRBD2	CASSLGGYKRGGRETQYF	TGTGCCAGCAGCTTGGGAGGCTATAAGCGGGGAGGCCGAGAGACCCAGTACTTC
TRBV24-1	-	TRBJ1-2	-	CATSETGDGYTF	TGTGCCACCAGTGAAACAGGAGATGGCTACACCTTC
TRBV5-6	-	TRBJ1-1	-	CASSRGRMAEAFF	TGTGCCAGCAGCCGAGGAAGGATGGCTGAAGCTTTCTTT
TRBV7-8	-	TRBJ1-1	-	CASSGPVNTEAFF	TGTGCCAGCAGCGGCCCTGTGAACACTGAAGCTTTCTTT
TRBV2	once	TRBJ1-3	TRBD1	CASGRRGTALFSGNTIYF	TGTGCCAGCGGCCGACGGGGGACAGCCCTATTCTCTGGAAACACCATATATTTT
TRBV6-2/TRBV6-3	-	TRBJ1-2	-	CASSLQGLYGYTF	TGTGCCAGCAGTTTACAGGGCCTCTATGGCTACACCTTC
TRBV25-1	-	TRBJ2-1	TRBD1	CASSSPGQLYNEQFF	TGTGCCAGCAGTTCTCCGGGACAGCTCTACAATGAGCAGTTCTTC
TRBV27	-	TRBJ2-4	-	CASSKGGDLAKNIQYF	TGTGCCAGCAGCAAAGGGGGGGATCTAGCCAAAAACATTCAGTACTTC
TRBV3-1/TRBV3-2	few	TRBJ1-4	-	CASSQQQRGLSEKLFF	TGTGCCAGCAGCCAGCAGCAACGGGGACTTAGTGAAAAACTGTTTTTT
TRBV2	-	TRBJ1-1	TRBD1	CASSGYRGMNTEAFF	TGTGCCAGCAGTGGATACAGGGGCATGAACACTGAAGCTTTCTTT
TRBV5-5	few	TRBJ1-1	-	CASSLGLQNTEAFF	TGTGCCAGCAGCCTGGGACTTCAGAACACTGAAGCTTTCTTT
TRBV30	-	TRBJ1-2	-	CAWSVAGNYGYTF	TGTGCCTGGAGTGTAGCAGGGAACTATGGCTACACCTTC
TRBV7-6	-	TRBJ2-5	-	CASSTRAFDETQYF	TGTGCCAGCAGTACCAGGGCTTTCGACGAGACCCAGTACTTC
TRBV19	-	TRBJ2-2	TRBD2	CASSPTSGANTGELFF	TGTGCCAGTAGTCCGACTAGCGGGGCGAACACCGGGGAGCTGTTTTTT
TRBV7-2	-	TRBJ2-7	TRBD2	CASSLTPGLAHRGEQYF	TGTGCCAGCAGCCTCACACCGGGACTAGCCCACCGAGGGGAGCAGTACTTC
TRBV19	few	TRBJ2-1	TRBD2	CASKKGTSGNDEQFF	TGTGCCAGTAAAAAGGGGACTAGCGGCAATGATGAGCAGTTCTTC
TRBV28	-	TRBJ2-6	-	CASSWSSGANVLTF	TGTGCCAGCAGTTGGAGCTCTGGGGCCAACGTCCTGACTTTC
TRBV30	-	TRBJ2-3	TRBD1	CAWRRQGAVRDTQYF	TGTGCCTGGAGACGACAGGGGGCGGTAAGAGATACGCAGTATTTT
TRBV24-1	-	TRBJ2-2	-	CATSDLQVAGELFF	TGTGCCACCAGTGATTTGCAGGTTGCCGGGGAGCTGTTTTTT
TRBV7-8	-	TRBJ2-3	-	CASSSDGRVADTQYF	TGTGCCAGCAGCTCCGACGGGAGAGTGGCAGATACGCAGTATTTT
TRBV9	-	TRBJ2-1	-	CASSVGGRVNEQFF	TGTGCCAGCAGCGTAGGAGGGAGAGTCAATGAGCAGTTCTTC
TRBV3-1/TRBV3-2	-	TRBJ2-2	-	CASSSESTGELFF	TGTGCCAGCAGCAGCGAGAGTACCGGGGAGCTGTTTTTT
TRBV2	once	TRBJ2-3	TRBD1	CASSQRSGQGGTDTQYF	TGTGCCAGCAGCCAAAGATCCGGACAGGGGGGCACAGATACGCAGTATTTT
TRBV27	few	TRBJ1-6	TRBD1	CASSLIQGNSPLHF	TGTGCCAGCAGTTTAATACAGGGGAATTCACCCCTCCACTTT
TRBV6-5	-	TRBJ1-1	-	CASSLTGTRTEAFF	TGTGCCAGCAGCCTCACAGGGACCAGGACTGAAGCTTTCTTT
TRBV2	-	TRBJ2-1	TRBD2	CASSDTSGRAREQFF	TGTGCCAGCAGCGATACTAGCGGGAGGGCTAGAGAGCAGTTCTTC
TRBV7-6	-	TRBJ1-5	-	CASSPHAREGQPQHF	TGTGCCAGCAGCCCCCACGCCAGGGAGGGTCAGCCCCAGCATTTT
TRBV15	-	TRBJ2-5	-	CATSSWTNQETQYF	TGTGCCACCAGCAGCTGGACTAACCAAGAGACCCAGTACTTC
TRBV6-5	once	TRBJ1-1	TRBD1	CASSNTGGGGEAFF	TGTGCCAGCAGCAATACAGGGGGCGGGGGTGAAGCTTTCTTT
TRBV28	-	TRBJ2-7	TRBD1	CASSKQGDFLVQYF	TGTGCCAGCAGCAAACAGGGGGACTTCCTAGTGCAGTACTTC
TRBV18	-	TRBJ2-1	-	CASSPGAGIRNEQFF	TGTGCCAGCTCACCGGGTGCAGGGATAAGAAATGAGCAGTTCTTC